This T cell receptor beta chain was sequenced for a study of blood T cell repertoires in COVID-19. Across the whole study: The origin of the acute and convalescent COVID-19 samples was the United States, Italy and Spain.

This clone was observed a few times. As originally analysed: Amplification of reference gene primers was used by the study to estimate nucleated cell counts. Clones were read by immunoSEQ multiplex PCR, and TCRdb kept only the in-frame ones, dropping some. The V and J calls and the clone size are those of that table, but D and trimming were determined from the DNA. The repertoire consists of over 150,000 clones, with 75% to 90% occurring once and the leading ten covering approximately 2.1%. This CDR3 is 17 amino acids long. Germline CDR1 LGHNA, CDR2 YSLEER. The junction had 8 bases not matched to a gene; V was cut back by 0 bases and J by 7 bases.

This chain uses TRBV4-3 with TRBJ1-6, with 8 bases fitting TRBD1. The sequence was collected from a woman aged 25-40 years who had recovered from COVID-19. What was sequenced was PBMCs or T cells enriched from blood (not recorded which). CDR3 sequence reads: CASSQDTQGARNSPLHF. The CDR3 DNA reads as TGCGCCAGCAGCCAAGATACCCAGGGGGCTAGAAATTCACCCCTCCACTTT.